The 15 T cell receptor beta chains given below trace back to one sample, sequenced in a study of monozygotic twins with inflammatory bowel disease. TCRdb derives one entry per CDR3 protein from the 5' RACE reads, leaving out DNA. This sample's table reports about 140,000 distinct CDR3 sequences. Sequencing used blood. The receptors shown here come from a human donor with ulcerative colitis or Crohn's disease, or a healthy co-twin of an affected twin (not recorded which).

J is TRBJ2-5 and V is TRBV11-2; TCRdb calls TRBD1, which cannot be checked without DNA. The germline gives CDR1 SGHAT, CDR2 FQNNGV. The CDR3 spans 16 residues. The CDR3 loop is CASSLKSGRGLETQYF. Together with reference TRBV11-2 and TRBJ2-5, the CDR3 gives the full variable domain: EAGVAQSPRYKIIEKRQSVAFWCNPISGHATLYWYQQILGQGPKLLIQFQNNGVVDDSQLPKDRFSAERLKGVDSTLKIQPAKLEDSAVYLCASSLKSGRGLETQYFGPGTRLLVL.

The chain carries TRBV20-1 and TRBJ1-2; TCRdb names TRBD1, which stays unverified in the absence of DNA. CDR3 length equals 11 residues. Germline loops: CDR1 DFQATT, CDR2 SNEGSKA (reference sequence). The CDR3 protein is CRSRGVDGYTF.

The chain uses TRBV6-4 and TRBJ1-1; TCRdb's D gene call, TRBD1, goes unchecked for lack of DNA. The CDR3 covers 13 residues. CDR1 and CDR2 from the germline V gene are MRHNA and SNTAGT. CDR3 in amino acids: CASRQDPYTEAFF.

The CDR3 protein is CSARVGGLSYEQYF. The gene calls are TRBV20-1 and TRBJ2-7; TCRdb's assignment of TRBD1 cannot be checked, as there is no DNA. The CDR3 is made up of 14 amino acids. The germline V gene encodes CDR1 DFQATT and CDR2 SNEGSKA (reference sequence).

The rearrangement joins TRBV5-1 to TRBJ2-5; TCRdb outputs TRBD2, but without DNA this stays unchecked. CDR3 length equals 14 residues. Germline CDR1 is SGHRS and CDR2 is YFSETQ. The CDR3 protein is CASSLGAAQETQYF.

CDR3 sequence reads: CSAPRQGQFPYQLGF. J is TRBJ1-1 and V is TRBV20-1; the TCRdb call, TRBD1, lacks DNA for checking. The CDR3 length is 15 residues. Germline CDR1 and CDR2: DFQATT and SNEGSKA (reference sequence).

J is TRBJ2-2 and V is TRBV20-1; the D call from TCRdb, TRBD1, cannot be confirmed without DNA. The CDR3 has 14 amino acids. Germline V lookup: CDR1 DFQATT, CDR2 SNEGSKA (reference sequence). CDR3 protein: CSASRQLNTGELFF.

The rearrangement uses TRBV28 and TRBJ2-3; TCRdb's D call of TRBD2 is untestable without DNA. Germline CDR1 and CDR2: MDHEN and SYDVKM. The CDR3 sequence is 15 residues long. CDR3 sequence: CASRQTLAFTDTQYF.

This sequence joins TRBV7-6 and TRBJ1-1. The CDR3 runs to 13 residues. CDR1 and CDR2 (germline): SGHVS, FNYEAQ. CDR3 sequence reads: CASSSEISTEAFF. Using reference TRBV7-6 and TRBJ1-1 for the parts outside the CDR3, the full variable domain is GAGVSQSPRYKVTKRGQDVALRCDPISGHVSLYWYRQALGQGPEFLTYFNYEAQQDKSGLPNDRFSAERPEGSISTLTIQRTEQRDSAMYRCASSSEISTEAFFGQGTRLTVV.

V gene TRBV3-1 combines with J gene TRBJ1-1; TCRdb gives TRBD1 as the D gene, but with no DNA this cannot be confirmed. In germline, CDR1 is LGHDT, CDR2 YNNKEL (reference sequence). This CDR3 is built from 13 residues. CDR3 region: CASSQTGVAEAFF.

This chain uses TRBV5-1 with TRBJ2-1; TCRdb's D call of TRBD2 is untestable without DNA. The CDR3 is 18 amino acids. Germline-derived CDR1 and CDR2 are SGHRS and YFSETQ. The CDR3 protein is CASSPPPGSGPAYNEQFF.

The chain employs TRBV5-1 and TRBJ1-2; checking the TCRdb D call of TRBD1 is not possible without DNA. CDR1 and CDR2 (germline): SGHRS, YFSETQ. The CDR3 covers 15 residues. Here the CDR3 reads CASSSSGGAPYGYTF.

The chain couples TRBV7-3 to TRBJ2-1; TCRdb's D call of TRBD2 is untestable without DNA. The CDR3 extends over 16 amino acids. Germline CDR1 SGHTA, CDR2 FQGTGA. CDR3 in amino acids: CASNPRTGLNVNEQFF.

The chain combines TRBV7-7 with TRBJ1-1; TCRdb's D gene call, TRBD1, goes unchecked for lack of DNA. The length of the CDR3 is 18 residues. CDR1 and CDR2 (germline): SSHAT, FNYEAQ (reference sequence). This chain's CDR3 is CASSPLVFHRGMNTEAFF. The complete variable domain, with remaining parts taken from reference TRBV7-7 and TRBJ1-1, reads GAGVSQSPRYKVTKRGQDVTLRCDPISSHATLYWYQQALGQGPEFLTYFNYEAQPDKSGLPSDRFSAERPEGSISTLTIQRTEQRDSAMYRCASSPLVFHRGMNTEAFFGQGTRLTVV.

This CDR3 reads CASSMTGGSTDTQYF. The chain combines TRBV5-4 with TRBJ2-3; TCRdb picks TRBD1, but there is no DNA to check that call. The CDR3 runs 15 residues. From germline, CDR1 is SGHNT and CDR2 YYREEE (reference sequence). Supplemented by reference TRBV5-4 and TRBJ2-3, the full variable domain reads ETGVTQSPTHLIKTRGQQVTLRCSSQSGHNTVSWYQQALGQGPQFIFQYYREEENGRGNFPPRFSGLQFPNYSSELNVNALELDDSALYLCASSMTGGSTDTQYFGPGTRLTVL.